This entry lists 25 T cell receptor beta chains sequenced from one sample in a study of blood T cell repertoires in COVID-19. Sequencing used immunoSEQ multiplex PCR; TCRdb keeps in-frame clones, though not all of them. The sample records more than 95,000 clones, around nine tenths being singletons. The material sequenced was peripheral blood. Every receptor here comes from a man aged 45 to 65 with acute or convalescent COVID-19.

The rearrangement links TRBV19 to TRBJ1-2; D is possibly TRBD1 (6 bases). Between the trimmed V and J ends, which lost 3 bases and 1 base, there was a span of 12 bases. The CDR3 contains 15 residues. Germline loops: CDR1 LNHDA, CDR2 SQIVND (reference sequence). In DNA, the CDR3 is TGTGCCAGTAGTATGGTGGACAGCATTAACTATGGCTACACCTTC. The encoded protein is CASSMVDSINYGYTF.

J is TRBJ2-3 and V is TRBV5-1, with 8 positions matching TRBD2. CDR1 and CDR2 (germline): SGHRS, YFSETQ. Trimming removed 2 bases from V and 2 bases from J; junction bases left unmatched: 4. This CDR3 is 15 amino acids long. The CDR3, as DNA: TGCGCCAGCAGCTTTAGCGGGAAGGACACAGATACGCAGTATTTT. It yields the protein CASSFSGKDTDTQYF.

This chain joins TRBV27 and TRBJ2-7, with 8 bases identical to TRBD1. Per germline, CDR1 MNHEY and CDR2 SMNVEV (reference sequence). CDR3 size: 12 residues. After removal of 7 bases from V and 6 bases from J, the junction contained 5 bases not matched to a gene. The CDR3 is CASMDRAGEQYF. CDR3 nucleotides: TGTGCCAGCATGGACAGGGCGGGCGAGCAGTACTTC.

The chain has TRBV27 and TRBJ2-7; 9 bases are a match to TRBD2. The CDR3 has 14 amino acids. Germline lookup yields CDR1 MNHEY and CDR2 SMNVEV (reference sequence). After removal of 5 bases from V and 5 bases from J, the junction contained 7 bases not matched to a gene. The CDR3 bases are TGTGCCAGCAGTGAAATAGCGGGAGCCCACGAGCAGTACTTC. This sequence encodes CASSEIAGAHEQYF.

The CDR3 sequence is CASSPPSKLAPSYNEQFF. The CDR3 DNA is TGTGCCAGCTCACCCCCCTCAAAACTAGCCCCTTCCTACAATGAGCAGTTCTTC. The chain carries TRBV18 and TRBJ2-1; weak D call: TRBD2 (6 bases). The CDR3 totals 18 residues. The germline gives CDR1 KGHSH, CDR2 LQKENI. V shed 3 bases and J shed 1 base, with 19 bases lying between them.

The chain has TRBV24-1 and TRBJ2-5; a weak D match, TRBD2 (5 bases). The ends were cut back, 1 base at V and 5 bases at J, with 10 bases in the middle. This CDR3 is 14 amino acids long. Germline V gene sequence: CDR1 KGHDR, CDR2 SFDVKD. Written as DNA, the CDR3 is TGTGCCACCAGTGATTTCAAGGGCGGGGAGACCCAGTACTTC. Protein sequence: CATSDFKGGETQYF.

The chain carries TRBV5-1 and TRBJ2-7, with 9 bases identical to TRBD1. This CDR3 is 15 amino acids long. The ends lost 4 bases at V and 6 bases at J; junction bases unmatched: 11. CDR1 is SGHRS and CDR2 is YFSETQ in the germline V gene. DNA for the CDR3: TGCGCCAGCAGCCTCGCCGGGACAGGGTACGCCGAGCAGTACTTC. This sequence encodes CASSLAGTGYAEQYF. Using reference TRBV5-1 and TRBJ2-7 for the parts outside the CDR3, the full variable domain is KAGVTQTPRYLIKTRGQQVTLSCSPISGHRSVSWYQQTPGQGLQFLFEYFSETQRNKGNFPGRFSGRQFSNSRSEMNVSTLELGDSALYLCASSLAGTGYAEQYFGPGTRLTVT.

The V and J genes are TRBV15 and TRBJ2-7, with 10 bases identical to TRBD2. This CDR3 is 16 amino acids long. Germline loops: CDR1 LNHNV, CDR2 YYDKDF (reference sequence). The ends lost 3 bases at V and 3 bases at J; junction bases unmatched: 8. For the CDR3, the DNA is TGTGCCACCAGCAGTGAAGGACTAGCGGAAATCTACGAGCAGTACTTC. Translating gives CATSSEGLAEIYEQYF.

About this clone: In the same sample, other DNA sequences code for this CDR3. This rearrangement joins TRBV20-1 to TRBJ2-5, with no clear D. This CDR3 region has 11 residues. Germline CDR1 is DFQATT and CDR2 is SNEGSKA (reference sequence). The V end lost 1 base, the J end lost 4 bases, and 4 bases lay between the germline ends. The CDR3 DNA is TGCAGTGCTAGAGCGGGAGAGACCCAGTACTTC. As protein: CSARAGETQYF.

The J gene is TRBJ2-1, the V gene TRBV18; D is ambiguous. Trimming removed 2 bases at V and 8 bases at J, with 10 bases between. Germline lookup yields CDR1 KGHSH and CDR2 LQKENI. The CDR3 consists of 13 residues. As DNA, the CDR3 is TGTGCCAGCTCACCAGGAGCTACGCATGAGCAGTTCTTC. Its protein product is CASSPGATHEQFF.

This rearrangement joins TRBV27 to TRBJ2-7, with D possibly being TRBD1 (6 bases). This CDR3 comprises 13 residues. Between the trimmed V and J ends, which lost 8 bases and 4 bases, there was a span of 15 bases. CDR1 and CDR2 from the germline V gene are MNHEY and SMNVEV (reference sequence). CDR3 loop: CASPGTKEYEQYF. The CDR3 region has the DNA TGTGCCAGCCCCGGGACAAAGGAGTACGAGCAGTACTTC.

V is TRBV7-2 and J is TRBJ2-7, with D tentatively TRBD2 (6 bases). With 3 bases removed from V and 1 base from J, the gap between germline ends came to 10 bases. CDR3 size: 14 residues. Germline CDR1 reads SGHTA; CDR2 reads FQGNSA. CDR3 nucleotides: TGTGCCAGCAGCTTCGGGACTTTATCCTACGAGCAGTACTTC. Translating gives CASSFGTLSYEQYF.

The chain recombines TRBV12-3 or TRBV12-4 with TRBJ1-3, with D unresolved. The CDR3 consists of 12 residues. V shed 5 bases and J shed 4 bases, with 6 bases lying between them. CDR3 coding DNA: TGTGCCAGCAGTCAACAGGGAAACACCATATATTTT. Amino acid sequence: CASSQQGNTIYF.

The V call is TRBV5-4, the J call TRBJ2-5, with 9 bases that match TRBD1. There are 15 residues in the CDR3. CDR1 is SGHNT, CDR2 YYREEE, per germline (reference sequence). V was pared by 2 bases and J by 1 base, with 3 bases of the junction left unmatched. Here the CDR3 DNA reads TGTGCCAGCAGCTTCGGGGGACAGGGCCAAGAGACCCAGTACTTC. Its translation is CASSFGGQGQETQYF.

The V and J genes are TRBV19 and TRBJ2-7, with 7 positions matching TRBD2. The CDR3 totals 14 residues. V was pared by 8 bases and J by 3 bases, with 10 bases of the junction left unmatched. CDR1 and CDR2 from the germline V gene are LNHDA and SQIVND (reference sequence). The CDR3 DNA is TGTGCCAGTGCGGTGGCTAGCGGTTACTACGAGCAGTACTTC. Translating it yields CASAVASGYYEQYF.

The CDR3 is CASRDRVDQPQHF. The CDR3 DNA reads as TGTGCCAGCCGGGACAGGGTGGATCAGCCCCAGCATTTT. The rearrangement uses TRBV10-3 and TRBJ1-5, with 9 bases identical to TRBD1. V dropped 10 bases and J dropped 5; count of bases not matched to a gene: 6. The germline gives CDR1 ENHRY, CDR2 SYGVKD. The CDR3 length is 13 residues.

The V call is TRBV6-5, the J call TRBJ2-7; TRBD2 aligns across 8 bases. CDR1 MNHEY and CDR2 SVGAGI come from the germline V gene. CDR3 length: 13 amino acids. Trimming cost V 6 bases and J 3 bases; bases outside gene matches: 4. This chain's CDR3 is CASRKAGDYEQYF. In DNA, the CDR3 is TGTGCCAGCAGGAAAGCGGGAGACTACGAGCAGTACTTC.

J is TRBJ2-1 and V is TRBV7-6; 7 bases are a match to TRBD2. The CDR3 has 16 amino acids. V was clipped by 3 bases and J by 0 bases; unmatched bases: 5. Germline V gene sequence: CDR1 SGHVS, CDR2 FNYEAQ. The CDR3 sequence is CASSLRGSNSYNEQFF. Here the CDR3 DNA reads TGTGCCAGCAGCTTGCGGGGGTCGAACTCCTACAATGAGCAGTTCTTC.

In this sample, this clone turned up once. This chain connects TRBV6-1 to TRBJ2-7; D gene uncertain. V was clipped by 3 bases and J by 0 bases, with 9 bases between them. Germline V CDR1 and CDR2: MNHNS, SASEGT. The CDR3 has 14 amino acids. This CDR3 reads CASSDGGNSYEQYF. CDR3 DNA: TGTGCCAGCAGTGACGGCGGAAACTCCTACGAGCAGTACTTC.

The chain uses TRBV5-1 and TRBJ1-4; the match to TRBD1 covers 7 bases. The germline gives CDR1 SGHRS, CDR2 YFSETQ. Trimming removed 0 bases from V and 3 bases from J; junction bases left unmatched: 2. The CDR3 covers 15 residues. This CDR3 is CASSLEGAPNEKLFF. Here the CDR3 DNA reads TGCGCCAGCAGCTTGGAGGGGGCACCTAATGAAAAACTGTTTTTT.

The genes are TRBV12-3 or TRBV12-4 and TRBJ2-1; TRBD1 is a possible D gene (5 bases). The ends were cut back, 7 bases at V and 6 bases at J, with 13 bases in the middle. There are 13 residues in the CDR3. The CDR3 here is CASTMGRGNEQFF. The DNA for the CDR3 is TGTGCCAGCACCATGGGTAGGGGCAATGAGCAGTTCTTC.

This clone occurred a few times. This rearrangement joins TRBV18 to TRBJ2-3; 8 nucleotides line up with TRBD1. The V and J ends lost 3 bases and 2 bases, in that order; junction bases with no gene match: 7. CDR1 and CDR2 from the germline V gene are KGHSH and LQKENI. CDR3 length equals 16 residues. In DNA form, the CDR3 reads TGTGCCAGCTCACCCCAGGGACAGGCGTTCACAGATACGCAGTATTTT. This sequence encodes CASSPQGQAFTDTQYF.

This rearrangement joins TRBV3-1 (or the pseudogene TRBV3-2) to TRBJ2-7; D gene ambiguous. Germline CDR1 LGHDT, CDR2 YNNKEL (reference sequence). V lost 1 base, J lost 1 base, and 11 bases lay in between. The CDR3 has 15 residues. The CDR3 bases are TGTGCCAGCAGCCAAGGGCGGTACGCTTCCTACGAGCAGTACTTC. Protein: CASSQGRYASYEQYF.

The V and J genes are TRBV6-5 and TRBJ2-2; D is unresolved. Trimming removed 8 bases from V and 2 bases from J, with 15 bases in between. In germline, CDR1 is MNHEY, CDR2 SVGAGI. This CDR3 is built from 15 residues. In DNA, the CDR3 is TGTGCCAGCGGTCACACCTCACTAAACACCGGGGAGCTGTTTTTT. Its protein product is CASGHTSLNTGELFF.

This clone was seen once. V and J are TRBV6-5 and TRBJ2-3, with TRBD1 matching 8 bases. The CDR3 runs to 15 residues. Per germline, CDR1 MNHEY and CDR2 SVGAGI. V was pared by 2 bases and J by 5 bases, with 6 bases of the junction left unmatched. CDR3 region: CASSYGQGALDTQYF. The CDR3 DNA sequence: TGTGCCAGCAGTTACGGGCAGGGGGCATTAGATACGCAGTATTTT.